These T cell receptor beta chains were read from a single sample in a study of identical twins. TCRdb re-called the 5' RACE reads with MiXCR, one entry per CDR3 protein. The profile covers just over 450,000 distinct CDR3 sequences, with over 12% appearing a single time and about 0.53% taken by the ten largest. The same sample was also used in a study of yellow fever vaccine responses in identical twins.

Sequencing was performed on CD4+ T cells sorted from blood. The receptors stem from a woman aged 18-29 years in good health. Both conserved end residues are trimmed from each CDR3. Each record gives: V gene, J gene, CDR3 protein.

v_gene: TRBV7-6; j_gene: TRBJ2-5; CDR3aa: ASSLTGGLETQY
v_gene: TRBV30; j_gene: TRBJ2-7; CDR3aa: AWERTGAFYEQY
v_gene: TRBV5-6; j_gene: TRBJ2-7; CDR3aa: ASSSISYEQY
v_gene: TRBV11-1; j_gene: TRBJ2-3; CDR3aa: ASSLSSGGGTDTQY
v_gene: TRBV15; j_gene: TRBJ2-1; CDR3aa: ATSRGEWGFNEQF
v_gene: TRBV20-1; j_gene: TRBJ2-7; CDR3aa: SARKGHAYEQY
v_gene: TRBV3-1; j_gene: TRBJ1-1; CDR3aa: ASSQAPLEAF
v_gene: TRBV2; j_gene: TRBJ2-1; CDR3aa: ASSLGQGPTEQF
v_gene: TRBV5-1; j_gene: TRBJ2-1; CDR3aa: ASSLEPSGNHEQF
v_gene: TRBV29-1; j_gene: TRBJ2-7; CDR3aa: SVEGVTSSYEQY
v_gene: TRBV29-1; j_gene: TRBJ1-1; CDR3aa: SVEATQHTEAF
v_gene: TRBV4-3; j_gene: TRBJ2-3; CDR3aa: ASSQESGPTDTQY
v_gene: TRBV5-1; j_gene: TRBJ1-1; CDR3aa: ASSEAGSTEAF
v_gene: TRBV5-1; j_gene: TRBJ2-3; CDR3aa: ASSPPVGGAGDTQY
v_gene: TRBV20-1; j_gene: TRBJ1-6; CDR3aa: SARGGSGSPLH
v_gene: TRBV6-2/TRBV6-3; j_gene: TRBJ2-7; CDR3aa: ASRDDRNEQY
v_gene: TRBV3-1; j_gene: TRBJ2-3; CDR3aa: ASSQGSSPDTQY
v_gene: TRBV13; j_gene: TRBJ2-7; CDR3aa: ASSSYSGRASEQY
v_gene: TRBV3-1; j_gene: TRBJ2-3; CDR3aa: ASSQDRMGGWGQY
v_gene: TRBV5-5; j_gene: TRBJ2-1; CDR3aa: ASSLKTGANNEQF
v_gene: TRBV12-3/TRBV12-4; j_gene: TRBJ2-1; CDR3aa: ASSRRAGRDEQF
v_gene: TRBV12-3/TRBV12-4; j_gene: TRBJ1-2; CDR3aa: ASSFISSGYT
v_gene: TRBV29-1; j_gene: TRBJ2-1; CDR3aa: SVELSPSSSYNEQF
v_gene: TRBV12-3/TRBV12-4; j_gene: TRBJ1-6; CDR3aa: ASSSGTGYNSPLH